This paragraph reports one T cell receptor beta chain. TCRdb redid the calling of the 5' RACE reads with MiXCR, one entry per CDR3 protein. The sample holds just over 500,000 distinct CDR3 sequences; around 20% are singletons and the top ten take roughly 0.9%. This sample is part of a study of identical twins. The CDR3 covers 13 residues. The germline V gene encodes CDR1 DFQATT and CDR2 SNEGSKA (reference sequence). Trimming took off 6 bases at V and 7 bases at J, with 16 bases between the two ends. The same data also went into a second study, on T cells expressing NK-cell markers.

The source of this sequence is a woman between 18 and 30 years old in good health. The sequenced material came from CD4+ T cells sorted from blood. This sequence joins TRBV20-1 and TRBJ2-1; possibly TRBD2 for D (7 bases). The CDR3 region is CSAPPGGRNEQFF. The CDR3 DNA is TGCAGTGCACCTCCGGGGGGCCGAAATGAGCAGTTCTTC.